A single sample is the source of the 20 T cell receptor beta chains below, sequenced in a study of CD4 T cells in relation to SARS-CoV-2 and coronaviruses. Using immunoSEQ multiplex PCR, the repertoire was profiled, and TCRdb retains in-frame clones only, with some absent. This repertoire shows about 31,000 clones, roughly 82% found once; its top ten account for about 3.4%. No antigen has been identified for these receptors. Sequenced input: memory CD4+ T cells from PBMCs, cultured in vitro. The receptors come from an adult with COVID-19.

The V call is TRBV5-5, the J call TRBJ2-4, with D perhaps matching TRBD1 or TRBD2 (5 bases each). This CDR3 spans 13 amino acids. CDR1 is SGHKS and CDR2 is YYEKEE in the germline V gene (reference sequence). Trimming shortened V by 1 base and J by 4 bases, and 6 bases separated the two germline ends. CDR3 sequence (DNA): TGTGCCAGCAGCTTGTGGGGGAAAAACATTCAGTACTTC. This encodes CASSLWGKNIQYF.

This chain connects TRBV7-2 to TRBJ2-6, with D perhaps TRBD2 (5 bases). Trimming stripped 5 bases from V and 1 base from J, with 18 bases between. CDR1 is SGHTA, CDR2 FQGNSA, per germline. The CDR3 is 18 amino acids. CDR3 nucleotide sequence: TGTGCCAGCAGCCGGAGGTTGACGGCTAGGTCTGGGGCCAACGTCCTGACTTTC. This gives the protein CASSRRLTARSGANVLTF.

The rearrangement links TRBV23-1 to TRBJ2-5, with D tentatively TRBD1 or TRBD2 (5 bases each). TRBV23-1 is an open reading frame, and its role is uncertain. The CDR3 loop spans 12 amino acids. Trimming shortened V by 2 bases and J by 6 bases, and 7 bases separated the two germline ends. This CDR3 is CASSQEGKTQYF. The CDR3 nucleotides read TGCGCCAGCAGTCAAGAGGGGAAGACCCAGTACTTC.

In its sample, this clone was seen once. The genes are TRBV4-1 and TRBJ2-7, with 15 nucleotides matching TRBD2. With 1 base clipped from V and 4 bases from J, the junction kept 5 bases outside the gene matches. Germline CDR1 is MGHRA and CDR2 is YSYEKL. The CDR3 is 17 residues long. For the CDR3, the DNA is TGCGCCAGCAGCCAAGTCGGGACTAGCGGGAGGTCTTACGAGCAGTACTTC. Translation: CASSQVGTSGRSYEQYF.

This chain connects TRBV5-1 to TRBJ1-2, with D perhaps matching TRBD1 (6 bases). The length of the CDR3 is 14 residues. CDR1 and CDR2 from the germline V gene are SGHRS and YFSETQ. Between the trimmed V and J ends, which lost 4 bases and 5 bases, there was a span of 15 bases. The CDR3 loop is CASSRSSGAYGYTF. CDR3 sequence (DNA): TGCGCCAGCAGCCGCTCGTCGGGGGCATATGGCTACACCTTC.

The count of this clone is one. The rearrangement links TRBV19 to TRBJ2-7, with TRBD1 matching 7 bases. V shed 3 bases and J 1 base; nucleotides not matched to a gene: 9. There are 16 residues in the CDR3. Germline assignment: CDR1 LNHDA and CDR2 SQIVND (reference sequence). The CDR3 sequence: CASSMGRRTGSYEQYF. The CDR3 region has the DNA TGTGCCAGTAGTATGGGACGTAGGACAGGTTCCTACGAGCAGTACTTC.

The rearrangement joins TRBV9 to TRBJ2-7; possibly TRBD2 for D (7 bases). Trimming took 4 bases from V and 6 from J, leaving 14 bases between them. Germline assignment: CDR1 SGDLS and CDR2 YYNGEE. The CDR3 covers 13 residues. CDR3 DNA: TGTGCCAGCAGCCGTCGGGGGGCTCCCGAGCAGTACTTC. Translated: CASSRRGAPEQYF.

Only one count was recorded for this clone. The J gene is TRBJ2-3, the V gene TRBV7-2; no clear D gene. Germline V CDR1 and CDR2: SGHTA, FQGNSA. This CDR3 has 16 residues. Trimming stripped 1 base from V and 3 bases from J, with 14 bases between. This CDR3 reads CASSLGWAVVTDTQYF. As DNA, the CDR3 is TGTGCCAGCAGCTTAGGATGGGCGGTAGTAACAGATACGCAGTATTTT.

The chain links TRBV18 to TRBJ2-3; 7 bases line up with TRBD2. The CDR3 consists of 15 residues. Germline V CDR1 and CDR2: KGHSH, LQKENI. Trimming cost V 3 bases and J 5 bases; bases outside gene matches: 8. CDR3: CASSPDGPGGDTQYF. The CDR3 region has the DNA TGTGCCAGCTCACCGGACGGACCGGGAGGAGATACGCAGTATTTT.

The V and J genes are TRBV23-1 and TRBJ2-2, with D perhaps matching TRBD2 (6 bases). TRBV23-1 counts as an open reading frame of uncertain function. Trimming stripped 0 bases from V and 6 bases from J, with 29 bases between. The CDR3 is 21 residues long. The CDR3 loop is CASSQSWSRLVVSGVAGELFF. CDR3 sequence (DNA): TGCGCCAGCAGTCAATCGTGGTCTCGACTAGTAGTATCCGGGGTTGCCGGGGAGCTGTTTTTT.

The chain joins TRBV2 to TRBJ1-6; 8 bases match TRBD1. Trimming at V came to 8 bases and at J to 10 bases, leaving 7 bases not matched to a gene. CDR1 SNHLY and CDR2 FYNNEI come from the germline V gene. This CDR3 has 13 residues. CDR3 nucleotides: TGTGCCAGCGATTGGGCAGGGGGCTCACCCCTCCACTTT. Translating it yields CASDWAGGSPLHF.

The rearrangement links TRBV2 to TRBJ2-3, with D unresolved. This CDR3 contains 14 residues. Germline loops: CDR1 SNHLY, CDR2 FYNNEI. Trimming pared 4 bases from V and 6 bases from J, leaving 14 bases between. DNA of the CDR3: TGTGCCAGCAGTGGCCCCCGAGGAGACGATACGCAGTATTTT. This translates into CASSGPRGDDTQYF.

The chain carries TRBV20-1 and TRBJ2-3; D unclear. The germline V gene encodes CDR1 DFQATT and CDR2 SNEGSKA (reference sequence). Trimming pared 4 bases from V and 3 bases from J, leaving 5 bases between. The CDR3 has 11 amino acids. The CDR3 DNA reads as TGCAGTGCTACAAAAACAGATACGCAGTATTTT. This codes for CSATKTDTQYF.

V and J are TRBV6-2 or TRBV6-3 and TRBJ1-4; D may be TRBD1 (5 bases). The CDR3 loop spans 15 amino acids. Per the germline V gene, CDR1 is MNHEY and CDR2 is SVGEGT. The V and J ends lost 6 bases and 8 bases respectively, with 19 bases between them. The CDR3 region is CASRPTGLETEKLFF. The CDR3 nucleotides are TGTGCCAGCAGGCCTACGGGACTGGAAACAGAAAAACTGTTTTTT.

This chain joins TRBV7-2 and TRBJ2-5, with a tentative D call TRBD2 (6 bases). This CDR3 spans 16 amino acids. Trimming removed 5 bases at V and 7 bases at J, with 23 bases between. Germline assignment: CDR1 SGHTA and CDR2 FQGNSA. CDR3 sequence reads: CASSLGGANPGGTQYF. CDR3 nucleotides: TGTGCCAGCAGCCTTGGCGGGGCCAACCCTGGGGGGACCCAGTACTTC.

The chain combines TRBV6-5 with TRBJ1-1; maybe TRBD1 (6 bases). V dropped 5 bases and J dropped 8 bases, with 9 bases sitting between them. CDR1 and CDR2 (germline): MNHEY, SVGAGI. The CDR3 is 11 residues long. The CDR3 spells CASSLGTEAFF. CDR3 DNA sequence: TGTGCCAGCAGTCTCGGGACAGAAGCTTTCTTT.

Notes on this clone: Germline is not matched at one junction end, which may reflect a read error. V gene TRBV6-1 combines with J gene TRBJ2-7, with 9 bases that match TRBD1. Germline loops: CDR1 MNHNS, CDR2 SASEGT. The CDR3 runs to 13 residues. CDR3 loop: CASSDAPDGTGFF. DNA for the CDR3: TGTGCCAGCAGTGACGCCCCGGACGGGACAGGGTTCTTC.

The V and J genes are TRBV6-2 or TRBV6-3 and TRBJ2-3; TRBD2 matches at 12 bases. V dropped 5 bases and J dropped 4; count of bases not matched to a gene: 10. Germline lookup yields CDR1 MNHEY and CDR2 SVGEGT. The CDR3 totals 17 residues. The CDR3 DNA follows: TGTGCCAGCAGTACAGGGCGACTAGCGGGAGCTGCAGATACGCAGTATTTT. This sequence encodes CASSTGRLAGAADTQYF.

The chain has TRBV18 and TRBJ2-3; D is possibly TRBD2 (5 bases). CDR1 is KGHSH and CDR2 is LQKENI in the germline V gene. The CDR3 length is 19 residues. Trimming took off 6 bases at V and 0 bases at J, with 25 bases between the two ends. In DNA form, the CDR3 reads TGTGCCAGCTCCTATCGGTCGAGCGGTGTCCTTAAGAGCACAGATACGCAGTATTTT. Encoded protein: CASSYRSSGVLKSTDTQYF.

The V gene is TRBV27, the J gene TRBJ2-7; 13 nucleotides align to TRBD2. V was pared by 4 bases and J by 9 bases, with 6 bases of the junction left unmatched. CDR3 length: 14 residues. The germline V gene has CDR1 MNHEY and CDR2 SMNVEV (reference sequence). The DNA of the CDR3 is TGTGCCAGCAGTTCCCGGACTAGCGGGAGCGGGCAGTACTTC. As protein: CASSSRTSGSGQYF.